This T cell receptor beta chain originates from a study of blood T cell repertoires in COVID-19. The CDR3 spans 12 residues. The V gene's germline CDR1 is SEHNR and CDR2 FQNEAQ (reference sequence). With 6 bases removed from V and 1 base from J, the gap between germline ends came to 6 bases. This table comes from immunoSEQ multiplex PCR, and its TCRdb copy is limited to in-frame clones, with some not included. The sample holds some 210,000 clones, approximately 88% seen once. What was sequenced was peripheral blood. The gene calls are TRBV7-9 and TRBJ1-1, with D possibly TRBD1 on 5 matching bases. The source of this sequence is a man aged 60-69 years who had recovered from COVID-19. The CDR3 loop reads CASRTENTEAFF. The CDR3 DNA follows: TGTGCCAGCAGGACAGAGAACACTGAAGCTTTCTTT.